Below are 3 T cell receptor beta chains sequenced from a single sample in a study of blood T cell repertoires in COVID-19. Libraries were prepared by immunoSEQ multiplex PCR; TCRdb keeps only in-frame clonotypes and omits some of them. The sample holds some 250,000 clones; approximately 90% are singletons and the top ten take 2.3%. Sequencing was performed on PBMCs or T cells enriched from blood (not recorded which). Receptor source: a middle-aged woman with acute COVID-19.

The CDR3 region is CASSRLGDEQYF. In nucleotides, the CDR3 is TGTGCCAGCAGCCGTCTGGGCGACGAGCAGTACTTC. This chain joins TRBV12-3 or TRBV12-4 and TRBJ2-7; unclear D gene. The CDR3 extends over 12 amino acids. The germline V and J ends were trimmed by 6 bases and 5 bases, with 11 bases remaining between them.

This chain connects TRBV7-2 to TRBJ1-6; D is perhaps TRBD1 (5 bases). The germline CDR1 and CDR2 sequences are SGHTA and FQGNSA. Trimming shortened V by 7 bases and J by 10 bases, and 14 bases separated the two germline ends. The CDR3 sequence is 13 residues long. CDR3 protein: CASKGDLESPLHF. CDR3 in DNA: TGTGCCAGCAAAGGGGATTTAGAATCACCCCTCCACTTT.

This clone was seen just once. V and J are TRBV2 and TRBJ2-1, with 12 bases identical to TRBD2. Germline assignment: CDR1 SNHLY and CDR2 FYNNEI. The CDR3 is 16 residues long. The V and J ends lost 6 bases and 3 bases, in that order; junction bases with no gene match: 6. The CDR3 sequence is CASRPLTSGGYNEQFF. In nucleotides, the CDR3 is TGTGCCAGCAGACCCCTGACTAGCGGGGGCTACAATGAGCAGTTCTTC.